This TCR beta chain was identified in a study of OX40 agonist ivuxolimab in advanced cancers. Germline V CDR1 and CDR2: LNHDA, SQIVND (reference sequence). V was clipped by 5 bases and J by 4 bases, with 11 bases between them. The CDR3 is 13 amino acids. As to this clone: No antigen is known for it.

Study-wide findings and caveats: No determination was made of the antigen specificity of the expanded peripheral T cells. Clonal expansion by week 6 occurred in CD4+ and CD8+ blood T cells (at 0.1 to 3.0 mg/kg).

Only in-frame clones appear in the TCRdb table, and some are missing; sequencing was by immunoSEQ multiplex PCR. In the table there are 55,000 to 70,000 clones, around four fifths of which are singletons. The source is an adult with an advanced solid tumor such as melanoma, head and neck, liver or kidney cancer. The chain links TRBV19 to TRBJ2-5, with D unclear. The sequenced sample was CD4+ or CD8+ T cells sorted from blood, obtained in a trial of the OX40 agonist ivuxolimab. The CDR3 reads CASSPGPSETQYF. CDR3 in DNA: TGTGCCAGTAGTCCAGGACCCTCAGAGACCCAGTACTTC.